This paragraph covers one T cell receptor (beta chain) sequence. Germline V gene sequence: CDR1 SGHVS, CDR2 FNYEAQ. J was trimmed by 4 bases and V by 0 bases; bases with no gene match: 1. The CDR3 length is 14 residues. Healthy bone marrow donors supplied every sample. Primers for the PCR totalled 60 Vbeta and 13 Jbeta. TCRdb's table, derived via immunoSEQ multiplex PCR, lists solely in-frame clones and lacks some. The data hold under 150,000 clones, with about 86% observed a single time. The sample belongs to a study of cytomegalovirus exposure and HLA in healthy donors. This clonotype was sampled from a man aged 18 to 30 in good health and CMV-seronegative. V usage is TRBV7-6 and J usage is TRBJ2-5; 8 nucleotides align to TRBD2. The sequenced sample consisted of PBMCs. The CDR3 reads CASSLAAGGETQYF. CDR3 coding DNA: TGTGCCAGCAGCTTAGCGGCGGGGGGAGAGACCCAGTACTTC.